A single sample gave rise to the 24 T cell receptor beta chains below, sequenced in a study of T cell responses to AZD1222 COVID-19 vaccine. Using immunoSEQ multiplex PCR, the repertoire was profiled, and TCRdb retains in-frame clones only, with some absent. The sample records fewer than 150,000 clones, approximately 90% being singletons. The sample here was peripheral blood, taken 28 days after the second AZD1222 dose. Receptor source: an adult who received the AZD1222 COVID-19 vaccine.

With regard to this clone: Other DNA sequences within the sample encode an identical CDR3. This chain connects TRBV24-1 to TRBJ1-5; D is ambiguous. The V and J ends lost 2 bases and 4 bases respectively, with 2 bases between them. The length of the CDR3 is 12 residues. Germline V lookup: CDR1 KGHDR, CDR2 SFDVKD. CDR3 nucleotide sequence: TGTGCCACCAGTGATTCTAATCAGCCCCAGCATTTT. Its translation: CATSDSNQPQHF.

The CDR3 reads CASSAGSTDTQYF. Here the CDR3 DNA reads TGTGCCAGCAGCGCAGGAAGCACAGATACGCAGTATTTT. This chain joins TRBV9 and TRBJ2-3; D not certain. The CDR3 consists of 13 residues. The V gene's germline CDR1 is SGDLS and CDR2 YYNGEE. Trimming pared 3 bases from V and 0 bases from J, leaving 5 bases between.

The V and J genes are TRBV2 and TRBJ1-5; the match to TRBD1 covers 7 bases. The germline V gene encodes CDR1 SNHLY and CDR2 FYNNEI. The ends lost 4 bases at V and 1 base at J; junction bases unmatched: 7. CDR3 length equals 16 residues. The CDR3 DNA reads as TGTGCCAGCAGTGGTCTAAGGGGGCACAGCAATCAGCCCCAGCATTTT. Amino acid sequence: CASSGLRGHSNQPQHF.

This clone has a single count. This rearrangement joins TRBV2 to TRBJ1-1, with D unclear. Trimming shortened V by 2 bases and J by 0 bases, and 4 bases separated the two germline ends. The CDR3 runs 13 residues. Germline V lookup: CDR1 SNHLY, CDR2 FYNNEI. The CDR3 is CASSEIMNTEAFF. In DNA form, the CDR3 reads TGTGCCAGCAGTGAAATCATGAACACTGAAGCTTTCTTT.

V and J are TRBV19 and TRBJ2-5; 7 positions match TRBD1. Germline CDR1 LNHDA, CDR2 SQIVND (reference sequence). After removal of 5 bases from V and 2 bases from J, the junction contained 8 bases not matched to a gene. The CDR3 runs 15 residues. The CDR3 protein is CASSGRDSIQETQYF. For the CDR3, the DNA is TGTGCCAGTAGTGGCCGGGACAGCATTCAAGAGACCCAGTACTTC.

This chain joins TRBV5-6 and TRBJ1-4; D is possibly TRBD1 (5 bases). The CDR3 loop spans 15 amino acids. Trimming left V 0 bases short and J 12 bases short, with 18 bases between. Germline V gene lookup returns CDR1 SGHDT and CDR2 YYEEEE. CDR3 loop: CASSLAGEDMVELFF. The CDR3 DNA follows: TGTGCCAGCAGCTTGGCCGGGGAGGACATGGTGGAACTGTTTTTT.

This clone was seen just once. The chain uses TRBV14 and TRBJ1-2; 10 positions match TRBD1. Germline V gene data show CDR1 as SGHDN and CDR2 as FVKESK. Unmatched junction bases numbered 0, after V lost 3 bases and J lost 5 bases. CDR3 size: 13 residues. The CDR3 DNA sequence: TGTGCCAGCAGCCAGGGACAGGGGTATGGCTACACCTTC. Protein: CASSQGQGYGYTF.

J is TRBJ1-4 and V is TRBV30; TRBD1 might be the D (6 bases). CDR1 is GTSNPN and CDR2 is SVGIG in the germline V gene (reference sequence). Trimming stripped 0 bases from V and 5 bases from J, with 10 bases between. The CDR3 runs 14 residues. The CDR3 is CAWSVSQGNEKLFF. In DNA, the CDR3 is TGTGCCTGGAGTGTATCCCAGGGGAATGAAAAACTGTTTTTT.

The rearrangement joins TRBV6-2 or TRBV6-3 to TRBJ2-1; D unresolved. Germline assignment: CDR1 MNHEY and CDR2 SVGEGT. This CDR3 spans 18 amino acids. Trimming took 0 bases from V and 3 from J, leaving 18 bases between them. This chain's CDR3 is CASSYSTFKWGVYNEQFF. CDR3 coding DNA: TGTGCCAGCAGTTACTCCACGTTTAAGTGGGGTGTCTACAATGAGCAGTTCTTC.

This rearrangement joins TRBV5-1 to TRBJ2-3; D is perhaps TRBD2 (5 bases). Trimming cost V 7 bases and J 1 base, with 13 bases left between them. The germline gives CDR1 SGHRS, CDR2 YFSETQ. The CDR3 consists of 14 residues. The CDR3 DNA sequence: TGCGCCAGCCGCAGGTCCGGGGGCACAGATACGCAGTATTTT. Its protein is CASRRSGGTDTQYF.

This clone was seen only once. The rearrangement links TRBV6-6 to TRBJ1-3; D is possibly TRBD1 (5 bases). V lost 2 bases, J lost 3 bases, and 8 bases lay in between. The CDR3 contains 14 residues. The germline CDR1 and CDR2 sequences are MNHNY and SVGAGI (reference sequence). The CDR3 here is CASSYGANGNTIYF. CDR3 sequence (DNA): TGTGCCAGCAGTTACGGGGCGAATGGAAACACCATATATTTT.

This chain uses TRBV4-2 with TRBJ2-1, with 10 bases identical to TRBD2. Germline-derived CDR1 and CDR2 are LGHNA and YNFKEQ. This CDR3 comprises 16 residues. V was clipped by 4 bases and J by 7 bases; unmatched bases: 10. CDR3 region: CASSPSGGRWLNEQFF. CDR3 sequence (DNA): TGTGCCAGCAGCCCTAGCGGGGGTCGGTGGTTGAATGAGCAGTTCTTC.

V is TRBV28 and J is TRBJ2-7; TRBD1 or TRBD2 may be the D gene (6 bases each). Trimming pared 2 bases from V and 3 bases from J, leaving 20 bases between. Germline V gives CDR1 MDHEN, CDR2 SYDVKM. The CDR3 has 17 residues. CDR3 sequence reads: CASSLVAGRTVIYEQYF. Here the CDR3 DNA reads TGTGCCAGCAGTTTAGTCGCGGGAAGGACAGTAATCTACGAGCAGTACTTC.

The chain is built from TRBV7-2 and TRBJ1-1; D remains unclear. The CDR3 spans 14 residues. CDR1 and CDR2 (germline): SGHTA, FQGNSA. The germline V and J ends were trimmed by 3 bases and 7 bases, with 15 bases remaining between them. CDR3 protein: CASSLNAGVDEAFF. CDR3 DNA: TGTGCCAGCAGCTTGAATGCCGGGGTCGATGAAGCTTTCTTT.

CDR3 DNA sequence: TGTGCCAGCAGCCCCTCAATCACAGATACGCAGTATTTT. It yields the protein CASSPSITDTQYF. This chain joins TRBV7-3 and TRBJ2-3; no reliable D call. V was shortened by 5 bases and J by 2 bases, with 8 bases between the two germline ends. The CDR3 loop spans 13 amino acids. In germline, CDR1 is SGHTA, CDR2 FQGTGA.

This clone appeared once. This sequence joins TRBV19 and TRBJ1-1, with a tentative D call TRBD1 (5 bases). This CDR3 is 14 amino acids long. The ends were cut back, 3 bases at V and 4 bases at J, with 12 bases in the middle. Germline assignment: CDR1 LNHDA and CDR2 SQIVND (reference sequence). The CDR3 DNA follows: TGTGCCAGTAGTATGCAGGGTTGGAGCACTGAAGCTTTCTTT. Translated: CASSMQGWSTEAFF. Based on the CDR3 plus reference TRBV19 and TRBJ1-1, the full variable domain is DGGITQSPKYLFRKEGQNVTLSCEQNLNHDAMYWYRQDPGQGLRLIYYSQIVNDFQKGDIAEGYSVSREKKESFPLTVTSAQKNPTAFYLCASSMQGWSTEAFFGQGTRLTVV.

The V and J genes are TRBV30 and TRBJ1-2; the D is unclear. From germline, CDR1 is GTSNPN and CDR2 SVGIG (reference sequence). Trimming took 2 bases from V and 1 from J, leaving 11 bases between them. This CDR3 is built from 14 residues. CDR3 sequence reads: CAWSPPRFNYGYTF. In DNA form, the CDR3 reads TGTGCCTGGAGTCCCCCTAGATTTAACTATGGCTACACCTTC.

The V call is TRBV7-8, the J call TRBJ1-3; 8 bases agree with TRBD1. Germline CDR1 reads SGHVS; CDR2 reads FQNEAQ. V was pared by 5 bases and J by 4 bases, with 7 bases of the junction left unmatched. The CDR3 loop spans 15 amino acids. CDR3 residues: CASSQGAVTGNTIYF. CDR3 in DNA: TGTGCCAGCAGCCAGGGGGCGGTGACAGGAAACACCATATATTTT.

The rearrangement links TRBV30 to TRBJ1-1; D is ambiguous. Germline assignment: CDR1 GTSNPN and CDR2 SVGIG (reference sequence). The CDR3 totals 13 residues. V was trimmed by 0 bases and J by 7 bases, leaving 12 bases between them. CDR3 in amino acids: CAWSVAADREAFF. The CDR3 DNA sequence: TGTGCCTGGAGTGTAGCAGCGGACCGTGAAGCTTTCTTT.

This chain joins TRBV2 and TRBJ1-2, with D unclear. This CDR3 has 15 residues. CDR1 and CDR2 from the germline V gene are SNHLY and FYNNEI. With 1 base removed from V and 7 bases from J, the gap between germline ends came to 16 bases. The CDR3 nucleotides are TGTGCCAGCAGTGAAGAGGGCGAAACCTGGTTTGGCTACACCTTC. The encoded protein is CASSEEGETWFGYTF.

V and J are TRBV7-3 and TRBJ2-1; 7 bases are shared with TRBD2. Germline-derived CDR1 and CDR2 are SGHTA and FQGTGA. The CDR3 covers 17 residues. V lost 5 bases, J lost 3 bases, and 13 bases stayed unmatched. The CDR3 region has the DNA TGTGCCAGCAGCCCAAGCGTTGGGACTACCAGCTACAATGAGCAGTTCTTC. Translation: CASSPSVGTTSYNEQFF.

This rearrangement joins TRBV2 to TRBJ1-6; TRBD1 is a possible D gene (5 bases). The V and J ends lost 7 bases and 3 bases respectively, with 10 bases between them. This CDR3 has 14 amino acids. Germline loops: CDR1 SNHLY, CDR2 FYNNEI. DNA for the CDR3: TGTGCCAGCATAGAGGGGCTCTATAATTCACCCCTCCACTTT. As protein: CASIEGLYNSPLHF.

The chain has TRBV13 and TRBJ1-5; D unresolved. The V end lost 4 bases, the J end lost 1 base, and 11 bases lay between the germline ends. The germline V gene encodes CDR1 PRHDT and CDR2 FYEKMQ (reference sequence). The CDR3 runs 15 residues. The CDR3 DNA reads as TGTGCCAGCAGCTCCCGGCAGAGCAGCAATCAGCCCCAGCATTTT. This encodes CASSSRQSSNQPQHF.

The V and J genes are TRBV18 and TRBJ2-2; 10 bases are a match to TRBD1. Germline V gene data show CDR1 as KGHSH and CDR2 as LQKENI. V was pared by 1 base and J by 2 bases, with 13 bases of the junction left unmatched. This CDR3 contains 20 residues. The CDR3 DNA sequence: TGTGCCAGCTCACCACTTAATAACCGGGACAGGGGACCTAACACCGGGGAGCTGTTTTTT. This encodes CASSPLNNRDRGPNTGELFF.